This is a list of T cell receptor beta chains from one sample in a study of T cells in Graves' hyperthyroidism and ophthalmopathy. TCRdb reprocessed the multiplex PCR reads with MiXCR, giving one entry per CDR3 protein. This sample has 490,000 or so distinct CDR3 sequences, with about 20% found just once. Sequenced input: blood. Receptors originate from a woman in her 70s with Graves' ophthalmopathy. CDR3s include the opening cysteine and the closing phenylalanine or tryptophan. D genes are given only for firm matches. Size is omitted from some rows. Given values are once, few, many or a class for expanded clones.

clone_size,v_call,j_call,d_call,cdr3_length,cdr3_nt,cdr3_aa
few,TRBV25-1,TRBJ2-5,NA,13,TGTGCCAGCAGTGGGGCAGTCCAAGAGACCCAGTACTTC,CASSGAVQETQYF
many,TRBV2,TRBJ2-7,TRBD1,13,TGTGCCAGCAGGGAGACAGGGGTCGGCGAGCAGTACTTC,CASRETGVGEQYF
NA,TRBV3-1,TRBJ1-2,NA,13,TGTGCCAGCAGCCAAGCTCAGAACTATGGCTACACCTTC,CASSQAQNYGYTF
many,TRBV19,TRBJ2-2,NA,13,TGTGCCAGCAGTTCCAGGGGAACCGGGGAGCTGTTTTTT,CASSSRGTGELFF
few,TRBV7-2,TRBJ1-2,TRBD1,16,TGTGCCAGCAGCTTAACAGGACAGGGGATTACCTATGGCTACACCTTC,CASSLTGQGITYGYTF
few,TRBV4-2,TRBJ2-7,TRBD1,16,TGTGCCAGCAGCTTTCGGGAAATGGGACAGGGCTACGAGCAGTACTTC,CASSFREMGQGYEQYF
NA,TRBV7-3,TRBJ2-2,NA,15,TGTGCCAGCAGCCCCCGGGGTCGGGGGAACGGGGAGCTGTTTTTT,CASSPRGRGNGELFF
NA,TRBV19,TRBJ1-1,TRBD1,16,TGTGCCAGTCTACCGGGACAGGGATTGAGGGGCACTGAAGCTTTCTTT,CASLPGQGLRGTEAFF
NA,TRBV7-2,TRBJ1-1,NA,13,TGTGCCAGCAGGTTTAGGGTGGACACTGAAGCTTTCTTT,CASRFRVDTEAFF
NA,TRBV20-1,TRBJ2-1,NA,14,TGCAGTGCTAGATTAGCAGATGCCTACAATGAGCAGTTCTTC,CSARLADAYNEQFF
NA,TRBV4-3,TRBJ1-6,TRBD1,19,TGCGCCAGCAGCCTAGGGGGGGGACAGGGGGCTTTGAATAATTCACCCCTCCACTTT,CASSLGGGQGALNNSPLHF
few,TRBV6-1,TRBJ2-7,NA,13,TGTGCCAGCAGGCCTACAGGGTCCCACGAGCAGTACTTC,CASRPTGSHEQYF
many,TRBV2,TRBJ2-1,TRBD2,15,TGTGCCAGCCGACTAGCGGGAGAGACCTACAATGAGCAGTTCTTC,CASRLAGETYNEQFF
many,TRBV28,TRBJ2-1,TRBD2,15,TGTGCCAGCAGCCCAGCGGGGTCCTCCTACAATGAGCAGTTCTTC,CASSPAGSSYNEQFF
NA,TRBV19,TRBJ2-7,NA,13,TGTGCCAGTAGTTCAGGGGCTTACTACGAGCAGTACTTC,CASSSGAYYEQYF
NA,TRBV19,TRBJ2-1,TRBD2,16,TGTGCCAGTAGTTCGCCTAGCGGGGGCTCCTACAATGAGCAGTTCTTC,CASSSPSGGSYNEQFF
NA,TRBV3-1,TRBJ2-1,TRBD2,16,TGTGCCAGCAGCCAATTTCCGGGAGGCTCCTACAATGAGCAGTTCTTC,CASSQFPGGSYNEQFF
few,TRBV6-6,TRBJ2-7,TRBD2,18,TGTGCCAGCAGTTACTCGAGGGCTAGCGGGGGATTCTCCTACGAGCAGTACTTC,CASSYSRASGGFSYEQYF
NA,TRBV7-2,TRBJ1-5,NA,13,TGTGCCAGCAGCCAGGGAGTAGTTCAGCCCCAGCATTTT,CASSQGVVQPQHF
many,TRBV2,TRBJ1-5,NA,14,TGTGCCAGCAGATCCGGGACTTCGAGTCAGCCCCAGCATTTT,CASRSGTSSQPQHF
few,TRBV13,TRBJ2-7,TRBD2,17,TGTGCCAGCAGCCCCCCCCGGGCTAGCGGGAGGGGCAGCGAGCAGTACTTC,CASSPPRASGRGSEQYF
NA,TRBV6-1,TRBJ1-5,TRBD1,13,TGTGCCACGGACCGAACAGGGGGTCAGCCCCAGCATTTT,CATDRTGGQPQHF
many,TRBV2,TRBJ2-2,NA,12,TGTGCCAGCAGGGGAGGTACCGGGGAGCTGTTTTTT,CASRGGTGELFF
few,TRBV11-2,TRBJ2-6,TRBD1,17,TGTGCCACCAGACCAGCGACAGGGTCTAATGGGGCCAACGTCCTGACTTTC,CATRPATGSNGANVLTF
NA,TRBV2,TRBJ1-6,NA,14,TGTGCCAGCAGCGGCGCCGGGAATAATTCACCCCTCCACTTT,CASSGAGNNSPLHF
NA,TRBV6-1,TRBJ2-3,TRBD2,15,TGTGCCAGCAGTGAAAGGAATAGCGGGATGGCTACGCAGTATTTT,CASSERNSGMATQYF
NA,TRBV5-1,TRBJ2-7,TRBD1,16,TGCGCCAGCAGCTTGAACGCCGGGACAGGGGTAGTCGAGCAGTACTTC,CASSLNAGTGVVEQYF
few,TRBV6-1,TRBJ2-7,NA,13,TGTGCCAGCAGTTGGGGACACAACTACGAGCAGTACTTC,CASSWGHNYEQYF
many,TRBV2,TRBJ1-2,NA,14,TGTGCCAGCGGCAAGGTGCTATCTAACTATGGCTACACCTTC,CASGKVLSNYGYTF
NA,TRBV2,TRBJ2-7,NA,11,TGTGCCAGCAGTGGTCGAGAAGCGGCGTACTTC,CASSGREAAYF
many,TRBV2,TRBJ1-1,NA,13,TGTGCCAGCACCCTCGACCAGAACACTGAAGCTTTCTTT,CASTLDQNTEAFF
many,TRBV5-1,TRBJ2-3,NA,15,TGCGCCAGCAGCTCACGGACGGAACGCACAGATACGCAGTATTTT,CASSSRTERTDTQYF
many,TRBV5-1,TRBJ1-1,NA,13,TGCGCCAGCAGACAGGGATCCTACACTGAAGCTTTCTTT,CASRQGSYTEAFF
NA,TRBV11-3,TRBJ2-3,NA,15,TGTGCCAGCAGCTTAGGACCTCAAGCAACAGATACGCAGTATTTT,CASSLGPQATDTQYF
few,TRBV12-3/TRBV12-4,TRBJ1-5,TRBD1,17,TGTGCCAGCAGTTTGCGGGGGGCAGGGGGAGGCAATCAGCCCCAGCATTTT,CASSLRGAGGGNQPQHF
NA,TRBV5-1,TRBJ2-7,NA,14,TGCGCCAGCAGCTTCGGGCCTGCGGCCTACGAGCAGTACTTC,CASSFGPAAYEQYF
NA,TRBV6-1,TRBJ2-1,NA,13,TGTGCCAGCCGATCGAGTACGTACAATGAGCAGTTCTTC,CASRSSTYNEQFF
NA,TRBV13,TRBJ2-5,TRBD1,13,TGTGCCAGCAGCGCCGGGACAGGGGAGACCCAGTACTTC,CASSAGTGETQYF
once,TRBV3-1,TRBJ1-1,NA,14,TGTGCCAGCAGCCAAGATTTTCAAGGCACTGAAGCTTTCTTT,CASSQDFQGTEAFF
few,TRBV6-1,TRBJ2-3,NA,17,TGTGCCAGCAGACCTCCGGGACCCAAGGGGGTTTTTATGACGCAGTATTTT,CASRPPGPKGVFMTQYF
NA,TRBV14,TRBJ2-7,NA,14,TGTGCCAGCAGCCAATTCCCTTCCTTCTACGAGCAGTACTTC,CASSQFPSFYEQYF
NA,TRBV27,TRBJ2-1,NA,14,TGTGCCAGCAGTCGACAGTATGCCTACAATGAGCAGTTCTTC,CASSRQYAYNEQFF